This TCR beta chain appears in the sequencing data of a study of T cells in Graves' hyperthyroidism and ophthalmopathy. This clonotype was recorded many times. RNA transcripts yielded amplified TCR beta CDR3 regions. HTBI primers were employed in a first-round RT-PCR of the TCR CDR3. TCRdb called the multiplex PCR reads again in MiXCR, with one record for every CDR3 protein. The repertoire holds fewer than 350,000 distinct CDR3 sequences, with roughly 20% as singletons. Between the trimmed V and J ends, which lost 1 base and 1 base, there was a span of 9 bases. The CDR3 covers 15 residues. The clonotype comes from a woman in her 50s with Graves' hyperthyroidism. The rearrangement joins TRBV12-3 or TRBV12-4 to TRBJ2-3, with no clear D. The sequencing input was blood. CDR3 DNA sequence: TGTGCCAGCAGTTTAGTAGGGCTACGCACAGATACGCAGTATTTT. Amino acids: CASSLVGLRTDTQYF.